Below, one T cell receptor beta chain is given with its context. Its target antigen remains unknown. Qualities for individual bases were not recorded, and no much larger clone is one base off. The data were taken from a study of T cells in Graves' hyperthyroidism and ophthalmopathy (dated by TCRdb to 2018 to 2020). At the level of the whole study: TCR V-J signatures able to tell the groups apart were searched for in a discovery cohort of 90 to 100 patients, of whom more than 40 had Graves' ophthalmopathy and about 60 had stable Graves' hyperthyroidism. Prospective prediction of ophthalmopathy was tested in an independent validation cohort of about 19 hyperthyroidism patients and around 16 patients who later progressed to ophthalmopathy. The 95 to 100 discovery patients were divided at random into training and test sets in a 7:3 ratio. In addition, the study compared T-cell repertoires in thyroid tissue and in blood from roughly six Graves' hyperthyroidism patients. Following sampling, methimazole starting at 30 mg daily was given to hyperthyroidism patients, and high-dose intravenous methylprednisolone was given to ophthalmopathy patients. TCR Vbeta CDR3 sequencing of 135 peripheral blood samples (fewer than 45 ophthalmopathy, around 80 hyperthyroidism and roughly 17 progressor patients) is reported in the paper. What the work shows at the level of the full study, not this receptor alone: Sample size was not statistically predetermined, and investigators were not blinded to group allocation. Blood samples also contained most of the expanded thyroid clonotypes (frequency above 0.001), which suggests that blood repertoires may reflect thyroid immune responses. In validation, the model predicted progression to ophthalmopathy with about 71% sensitivity and roughly 75% specificity, a median of about six months before onset. In cross-validation, a model built on a 13 V-J signature told ophthalmopathy apart from stable hyperthyroidism with 87.88% sensitivity and about 81% specificity, and in testing the same model reached 80%/75%.

The TCR beta CDR3 regions were amplified from RNA transcripts. A first-round RT-PCR of the TCR CDR3 used the HTBI primer set with the Qiagen OneStep RT-PCR kit. A second multiplex PCR round built the libraries, followed by size selection and purification. The libraries were sequenced on an Illumina HiSeq2000 using paired-end 100 bp reads. Turning to the authors' computational methods: SOAPnuke was used to process the raw data, with reads discarded if the reads contained adapters or uncalled bases, had a mean Phred below 15, or lacked an exact constant-primer or identifier match. High-quality paired reads were merged using COPE v1.2.5, and each unique nucleotide sequence was defined as a clonotype. MiTCR v1.1 was used to align the clonotypes against IMGT TRBV, TRBD and TRBJ reference segments. The analysis was restricted to V-J combinations with a frequency above 0.0001, which together covered roughly 99% of the repertoires. A TCS score was defined as the ratio between F50 (clonal expansion) and ExV (chaos), using BLOSUM62-based TCRdist between CDR3 peptides within each V-J. Welch's t-statistics and random forest reduced several hundred V-J features to around 14, which were used in a naive Bayes classifier (R e1071). TCRdb reworked the public reads: Q25 trimming with fastp, MiXCR clone assembly, productive beta chains retained. For every CDR3 protein sequence, its rows merge into one entry that carries the most common genes and DNA. Clone size and V and J calls follow TCRdb, not the original study. The sample includes approximately 560,000 distinct CDR3 sequences, with about half observed a single time. Together, the top ten hold roughly 8.2% of the sample.

CDR1 and CDR2 were assigned from the germline V gene as KGHDR and SFDVKD. The V end loses 5 bases and the J end loses 7 bases, and a stretch of 11 bases separates them. The CDR3 numbers 12 residues from cysteine through phenylalanine. Here the CDR3 DNA is all that survives: 36 bases in frame from base 1. Stable Graves' hyperthyroidism was defined as the absence of progression to ophthalmopathy over 18 months of follow-up. The hyperthyroidism patients were between 18 and 65 years old and newly diagnosed, with a disease duration of less than 2 months. Patients with uncontrolled infections, other autoimmune diseases, pregnancy or lactation were excluded. Diagnoses relied on clinical symptoms, serum thyroxine and TRAb, thyroid ultrasound and orbital computed tomography. Total RNA was extracted with Trizol reagent, and quality was checked on an Agilent 2100 Bioanalyzer.

Sequenced input: peripheral blood or thyroid tissue (not recorded which). This chain joins TRBV24-1 to TRBJ2-7, and TRBD2 may be the D gene, going by 6 matching bases. The receptor was isolated from a woman aged 18-30 years with Graves' hyperthyroidism. Donor details come from another sample of the same person, matched by shared clones. The CDR3 in this case is CATSGGNGEQYF. At the DNA level, the sequence is TGTGCCACCAGTGGCGGGAACGGGGAGCAGTACTTC.